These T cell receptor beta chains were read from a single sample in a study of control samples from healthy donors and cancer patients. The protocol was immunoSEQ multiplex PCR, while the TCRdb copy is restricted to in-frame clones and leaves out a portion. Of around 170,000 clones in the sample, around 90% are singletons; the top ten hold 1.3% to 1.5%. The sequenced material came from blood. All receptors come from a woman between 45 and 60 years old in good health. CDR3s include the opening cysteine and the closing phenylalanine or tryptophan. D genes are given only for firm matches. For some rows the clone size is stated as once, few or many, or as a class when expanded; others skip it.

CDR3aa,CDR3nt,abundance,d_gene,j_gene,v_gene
CASSAGNDYGYTF,TGTGCCAGCAGTGCCGGAAACGACTATGGCTACACCTTC,-,-,TRBJ1-2,TRBV7-9
CASSDPGGRQYF,TGTGCCAGCAGTGACCCCGGAGGAAGGCAGTACTTC,-,-,TRBJ2-7,TRBV2
CAWTEANVLTF,TGTGCCTGGACGGAGGCCAACGTCCTGACTTTC,-,-,TRBJ2-6,TRBV30
CASSQSGGQETQYF,TGTGCCAGCAGCCAGAGCGGGGGCCAAGAGACCCAGTACTTC,-,TRBD2,TRBJ2-5,TRBV9
CANSQGRTDTQYF,TGTGCCAACAGTCAGGGTCGCACAGATACGCAGTATTTT,-,-,TRBJ2-3,TRBV6-6
CASSSGATQYF,TGTGCCAGCAGTTCGGGGGCTACGCAGTATTTT,-,-,TRBJ2-3,TRBV12-3/TRBV12-4
CASSQDGTGGRSTEAFF,TGCGCCAGCAGCCAAGATGGGACAGGGGGCAGGAGCACTGAAGCTTTCTTT,-,TRBD1,TRBJ1-1,TRBV4-3
CASTTVSTDTQYF,TGTGCCAGCACCACCGTAAGCACAGATACGCAGTATTTT,-,-,TRBJ2-3,TRBV5-6
CSVISPGTGTNYGYTF,TGCAGCGTTATCTCCCCCGGGACAGGGACGAACTATGGCTACACCTTC,-,TRBD1,TRBJ1-2,TRBV29-1
CASRGRLDLYERYF,TGTGCCAGCAGGGGAAGACTAGATCTCTACGAGCGGTACTTC,-,-,TRBJ2-7,TRBV6-6
CASSQGDRTFQETQYF,TGTGCCAGCAGCCAAGGGGACAGAACGTTCCAAGAGACCCAGTACTTC,-,TRBD1,TRBJ2-5,TRBV3-1/TRBV3-2
CASSPRANSYEQYF,TGTGCCAGCAGCCCCAGGGCCAACTCCTACGAGCAGTACTTC,few,-,TRBJ2-7,TRBV7-8
CASSQGTRRGETQYF,TGTGCCAGCAGTCAGGGGACCAGAAGGGGAGAGACCCAGTACTTC,-,-,TRBJ2-5,TRBV7-3
CASNPRGAGGRETQYF,TGTGCCAGTAACCCTAGGGGTGCAGGTGGTAGGGAGACCCAGTACTTC,-,-,TRBJ2-5,TRBV19
CASSLLTGGNSPLHF,TGTGCCAGCAGCTTATTGACCGGGGGGAATTCACCCCTCCACTTT,-,-,TRBJ1-6,TRBV7-6
CASRITSGRSNEQFF,TGCGCCAGCAGGATTACTAGCGGGAGAAGCAATGAGCAGTTCTTC,-,TRBD2,TRBJ2-1,TRBV4-1
CASSPGDTNTEAFF,TGTGCCAGCAGTCCGGGGGACACCAACACTGAAGCTTTCTTT,-,-,TRBJ1-1,TRBV28
CASIRGTGRNTEAFF,TGTGCCAGCATCCGTGGGACAGGAAGGAACACTGAAGCTTTCTTT,-,TRBD1,TRBJ1-1,TRBV7-2
CASSLDGYEQYF,TGTGCCAGCAGCTTGGACGGGTACGAGCAGTACTTC,-,-,TRBJ2-7,TRBV5-6
CASSSDRAGNQPQHF,TGTGCCAGCAGTTCCGACAGGGCTGGCAATCAGCCCCAGCATTTT,-,TRBD1,TRBJ1-5,TRBV6-5
CASTKELRDNQPQHF,TGTGCCAGCACGAAGGAACTGCGGGACAATCAGCCCCAGCATTTT,-,-,TRBJ1-5,TRBV2
CASSQLDHTDTQYF,TGCGCCAGCAGCCAACTGGACCACACAGATACGCAGTATTTT,-,-,TRBJ2-3,TRBV4-3
CASSLGGRGVQYF,TGCGCCAGCAGCTTGGGGGGGAGAGGAGTCCAGTATTTT,-,-,TRBJ2-3,TRBV5-1
CASSETAGTEAFF,TGTGCCAGCAGTGAGACCGCAGGCACTGAAGCTTTCTTT,-,-,TRBJ1-1,TRBV6-4
CATRGLAGDTQYF,TGTGCCACCAGGGGACTAGCCGGAGATACGCAGTATTTT,-,TRBD2,TRBJ2-3,TRBV24-1
CASSPPSGGYEQYF,TGTGCCAGCAGCCCACCTTCGGGAGGTTACGAGCAGTACTTC,-,TRBD2,TRBJ2-7,TRBV7-2
CASSLTGGSNTEAFF,TGCGCCAGCAGCCTGACAGGGGGCTCGAACACTGAAGCTTTCTTT,-,TRBD1,TRBJ1-1,TRBV5-1
CASSPPGGGPSTGELFF,TGCGCCAGCAGCCCACCTGGTGGAGGGCCCAGCACCGGGGAGCTGTTTTTT,-,-,TRBJ2-2,TRBV5-1